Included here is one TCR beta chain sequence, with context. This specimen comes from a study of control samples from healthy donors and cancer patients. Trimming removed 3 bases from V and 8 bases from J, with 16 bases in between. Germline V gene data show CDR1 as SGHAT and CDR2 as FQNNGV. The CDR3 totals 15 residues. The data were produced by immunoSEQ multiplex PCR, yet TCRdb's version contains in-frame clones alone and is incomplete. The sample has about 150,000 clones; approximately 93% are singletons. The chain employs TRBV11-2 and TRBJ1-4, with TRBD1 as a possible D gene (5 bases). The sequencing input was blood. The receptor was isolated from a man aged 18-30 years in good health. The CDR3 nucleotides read TGTGCCAGCAGCTTCCAGACGGGATGGGACGAAAAACTGTTTTTT. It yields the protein CASSFQTGWDEKLFF.